Listed here is a single T cell receptor (beta chain). There is no known antigen for this receptor. No much larger clonotype is one base removed from it; base qualities were not supplied. The sample is drawn from a study of T cell changes during pregnancy in multiple sclerosis (dated by TCRdb to between 2018 and 2021). As for the study more broadly: In women with multiple sclerosis, the researchers looked at how the T cell repertoire shifted as pregnancy progressed.

Library method: the immunoSEQ multiplex PCR assay. TCRdb stores this immuneACCESS table with in-frame sequences only. Part of the clones is absent; in the studies checked, under half of the shortfall reflects unresolved V genes, and no reason is known for the rest. This sample gives almost 20,000 clones in total; about 87% of them show up just once. Clones ranked in the top ten supply about 7.7% of the sample. The cysteine opens and the phenylalanine closes a CDR3 of 18 amino acids. The retained sequence is limited to the CDR3, 54 bases, with the frame set at the first base. From the germline V gene, CDR1 is MGHRA and CDR2 is YSYEKL. V and J are trimmed by 1 base and 4 bases, and the gene matches miss 13 bases of the junction.

The V and J segments used are TRBV4-1 and TRBJ1-2, with 9 bases matching TRBD1. The source of this sequence is a female donor in good health, enrolled as a control in a pregnancy study. The specimen was CD8+ T cells from peripheral blood mononuclear cells, collected in the third trimester of pregnancy. The CDR3: CASSQGPKQGAQLYGYTF. The sequenced DNA is TGCGCCAGCAGCCAAGGCCCTAAACAGGGGGCGCAGCTCTATGGCTACACCTTC.